The 10 T cell receptor beta chains below come from one sample, sequenced in a study of blood T cell repertoires in COVID-19. Method: immunoSEQ multiplex PCR; TCRdb's copy keeps in-frame clones and lacks some. Of roughly 100,000 clones in the sample, about 90% are singletons; the top ten hold about 3.5%. Sequencing was done on a sample of peripheral blood. The receptors here all came from a woman aged 55 to 70 with acute or convalescent COVID-19.

This rearrangement joins TRBV4-2 to TRBJ1-2; D may be TRBD1 (5 bases). The CDR3 extends over 18 amino acids. CDR1 LGHNA and CDR2 YNFKEQ come from the germline V gene. Trimming removed 1 base at V and 3 bases at J, with 21 bases between. CDR3 sequence (DNA): TGTGCCAGCAGCCAAGCGGGCAGGGTGACCAATTCGCACTATGGCTACACCTTC. This encodes CASSQAGRVTNSHYGYTF.

Remarks on this clone: At one boundary the junction diverges from the germline segment, which might be a read error. The chain employs TRBV7-7 and TRBJ2-3; 9 nucleotides align to TRBD2. The CDR3 has 16 residues. Per the germline V gene, CDR1 is SSHAT and CDR2 is FNYEAQ (reference sequence). CDR3 sequence (DNA): TGTGCTAGCAGCTTAGGTTTAGCGGGAGCATCAGATACGCAGTATTTT. The encoded protein is CASSLGLAGASDTQYF.

This chain joins TRBV19 and TRBJ1-5; D perhaps matches TRBD1 (5 bases). This CDR3 has 15 residues. Germline-derived CDR1 and CDR2 are LNHDA and SQIVND (reference sequence). V lost 6 bases and J lost 1, with 13 bases in between. DNA of the CDR3: TGTGCCAGTAGGGATGGGGCAGCGAGCAATCAGCCCCAGCATTTT. Its protein product is CASRDGAASNQPQHF. The variable domain in full, with the rest retrieved from reference TRBV19 and TRBJ1-5, is DGGITQSPKYLFRKEGQNVTLSCEQNLNHDAMYWYRQDPGQGLRLIYYSQIVNDFQKGDIAEGYSVSREKKESFPLTVTSAQKNPTAFYLCASRDGAASNQPQHFGDGTRLSIL.

V usage is TRBV4-2 and J usage is TRBJ2-2; TRBD1 might be the D (6 bases). V was cut by 1 base and J by 4 bases, with 10 bases left in between. Germline V gene data show CDR1 as LGHNA and CDR2 as YNFKEQ. This CDR3 region has 15 residues. The CDR3 here is CASSQAGVRTGELFF. The CDR3 region has the DNA TGTGCCAGCAGCCAAGCAGGGGTACGCACCGGGGAGCTGTTTTTT.

The CDR3 spells CASSEAGGQGRGYTF. The CDR3 bases are TGTGCCAGCAGTGAAGCAGGGGGACAGGGGAGAGGCTACACCTTC. The V and J genes are TRBV6-1 and TRBJ1-2, with TRBD1 matching 10 bases. The germline gives CDR1 MNHNS, CDR2 SASEGT. J gave up 8 bases and V 0 bases, and 6 bases lay outside the gene matches. The CDR3 contains 15 residues.

The chain links TRBV6-5 to TRBJ1-1, with 7 positions matching TRBD1. The V segment lost 8 bases and the J segment 4 bases; nucleotides outside the gene matches: 7. This CDR3 is built from 13 residues. Germline loops: CDR1 MNHEY, CDR2 SVGAGI. CDR3 nucleotides: TGTGCCAGCCGGCAGGGGGTGATCACTGAAGCTTTCTTT. Protein product: CASRQGVITEAFF.

V and J are TRBV11-3 and TRBJ2-2; 8 bases line up with TRBD1. The V and J ends lost 1 base and 7 bases, in that order; junction bases with no gene match: 8. The CDR3 is made up of 16 amino acids. Looked up from germline, CDR1 is SGHNT and CDR2 is YENEEA. The CDR3 protein is CASSLGQGFQGGELFF. The DNA for the CDR3 is TGTGCCAGCAGCTTAGGACAGGGGTTTCAGGGCGGGGAGCTGTTTTTT.

Concerning this clone itself: Distinct nucleotide sequences in the sample also encode this CDR3. The rearrangement uses TRBV5-1 and TRBJ2-5; no firm D call. CDR3 length: 12 residues. Trimming left V 5 bases short and J 2 bases short, with 7 bases between. The germline gives CDR1 SGHRS, CDR2 YFSETQ. This chain's CDR3 is CASSFSQETQYF. The CDR3, as DNA: TGCGCCAGCAGTTTTTCACAAGAGACCCAGTACTTC.

V gene TRBV24-1 combines with J gene TRBJ1-5; possible D gene TRBD1, 5 bases. The CDR3 has 15 amino acids. The V and J ends lost 4 bases and 6 bases respectively, with 15 bases between them. Germline loops: CDR1 KGHDR, CDR2 SFDVKD. CDR3 DNA: TGTGCCACCAGTGACAGGAGGGACCTGGGTCAGCCCCAGCATTTT. Its translation: CATSDRRDLGQPQHF.

The genes are TRBV6-5 and TRBJ2-2; 8 nucleotides align to TRBD2. Germline loops: CDR1 MNHEY, CDR2 SVGAGI. There are 14 residues in the CDR3. The trim removed 7 bases at V and 4 bases at J, leaving 5 bases unmatched. The CDR3 spells CASTPGGFTGELFF. The CDR3 coding sequence is TGTGCCAGCACCCCGGGGGGGTTCACCGGGGAGCTGTTTTTT.